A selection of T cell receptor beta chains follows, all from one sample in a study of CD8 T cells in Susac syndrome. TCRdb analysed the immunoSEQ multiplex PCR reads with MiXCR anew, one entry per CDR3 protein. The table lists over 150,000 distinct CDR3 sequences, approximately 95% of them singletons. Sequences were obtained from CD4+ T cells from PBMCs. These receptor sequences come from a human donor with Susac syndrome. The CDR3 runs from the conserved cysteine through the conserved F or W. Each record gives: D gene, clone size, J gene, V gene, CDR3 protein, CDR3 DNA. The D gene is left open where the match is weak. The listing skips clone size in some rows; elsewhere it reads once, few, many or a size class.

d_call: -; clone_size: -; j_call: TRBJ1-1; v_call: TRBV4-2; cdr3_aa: CASSEQGGMNTEAFF; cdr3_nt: TGTGCCAGCAGTGAGCAGGGAGGGATGAACACTGAAGCTTTCTTT
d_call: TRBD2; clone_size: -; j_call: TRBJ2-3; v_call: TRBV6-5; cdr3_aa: CASSYARGGARDTQYF; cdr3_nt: TGTGCCAGCAGTTACGCTCGCGGGGGGGCAAGAGATACGCAGTATTTT
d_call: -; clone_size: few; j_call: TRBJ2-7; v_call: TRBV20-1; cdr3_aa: CSARVPGTSYEQYF; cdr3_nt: TGCAGTGCTAGGGTCCCAGGGACCTCCTACGAGCAGTACTTC
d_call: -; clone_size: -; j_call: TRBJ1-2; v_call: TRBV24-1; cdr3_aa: CATSGTRSIYGYTF; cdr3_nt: TGTGCCACCAGTGGTACCCGTTCAATCTATGGCTACACCTTC
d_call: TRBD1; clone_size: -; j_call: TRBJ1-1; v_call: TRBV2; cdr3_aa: CASSQGAAGTEAFF; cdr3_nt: TGTGCCAGCAGTCAGGGGGCGGCGGGCACTGAAGCTTTCTTT
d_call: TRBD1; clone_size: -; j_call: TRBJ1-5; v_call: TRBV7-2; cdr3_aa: CASSTQTTGSARQPQHF; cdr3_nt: TGTGCCAGCAGCACCCAAACGACAGGGTCGGCACGTCAGCCCCAGCATTTT
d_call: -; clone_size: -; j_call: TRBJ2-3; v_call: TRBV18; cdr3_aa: CASSDYTDTQYF; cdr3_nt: TGTGCCAGCTCGGATTACACAGATACGCAGTATTTT
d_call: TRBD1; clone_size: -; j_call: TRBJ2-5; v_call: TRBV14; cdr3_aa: CASSQGLQGSETQYF; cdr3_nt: TGTGCCAGCAGCCAAGGCTTACAGGGGAGCGAGACCCAGTACTTC
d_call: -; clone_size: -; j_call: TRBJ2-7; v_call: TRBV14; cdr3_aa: CASSRIRGGTGEQYF; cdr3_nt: TGTGCCAGCAGCCGGATTCGTGGCGGGACGGGGGAGCAGTACTTC
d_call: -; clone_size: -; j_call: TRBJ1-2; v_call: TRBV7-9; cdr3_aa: CASSRTGSYGYTF; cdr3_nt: TGTGCCAGCAGCCGAACAGGGTCCTATGGCTACACCTTC
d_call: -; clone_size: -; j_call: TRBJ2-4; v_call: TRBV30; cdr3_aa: CAWTAGSARNIQYF; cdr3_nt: TGTGCCTGGACCGCAGGGAGTGCGAGAAACATTCAGTACTTC
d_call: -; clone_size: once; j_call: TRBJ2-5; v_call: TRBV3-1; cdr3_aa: CASSFRTGNEETQYF; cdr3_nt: TGTGCCAGCAGCTTCCGGACTGGTAACGAAGAGACCCAGTACTTC
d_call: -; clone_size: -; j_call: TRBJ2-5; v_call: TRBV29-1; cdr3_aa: CSVVDRAETQYF; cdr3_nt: TGCAGCGTTGTTGACCGAGCAGAGACCCAGTACTTC
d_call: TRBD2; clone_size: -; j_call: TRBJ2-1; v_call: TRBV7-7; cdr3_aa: CASSLTTSGNEQFF; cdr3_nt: TGTGCTAGCAGCTTAACCACTAGCGGCAATGAGCAGTTCTTC
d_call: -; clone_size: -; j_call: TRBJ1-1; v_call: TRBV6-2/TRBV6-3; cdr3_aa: CASSDSQGSMNTEAFF; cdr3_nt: TGTGCCAGCAGTGATAGCCAGGGGTCCATGAACACTGAAGCTTTCTTT
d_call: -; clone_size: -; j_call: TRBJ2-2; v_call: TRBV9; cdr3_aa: CASSVTPYRKTTGELFF; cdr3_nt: TGTGCCAGCAGCGTAACTCCTTACAGGAAAACCACCGGGGAGCTGTTTTTT
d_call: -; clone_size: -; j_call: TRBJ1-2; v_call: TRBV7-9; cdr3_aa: CASSPYRNYGYTF; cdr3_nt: TGTGCCAGCAGCCCCTATCGGAACTATGGCTACACCTTC
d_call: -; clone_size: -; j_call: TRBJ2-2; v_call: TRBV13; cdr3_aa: CASRPPGVGELFF; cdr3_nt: TGTGCCAGCCGCCCCCCAGGGGTCGGGGAGCTGTTTTTT
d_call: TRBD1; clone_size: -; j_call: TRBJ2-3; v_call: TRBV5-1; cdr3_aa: CASSPTTGIPDTQYF; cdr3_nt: TGCGCCAGCAGCCCGACGACAGGGATCCCAGATACGCAGTATTTT
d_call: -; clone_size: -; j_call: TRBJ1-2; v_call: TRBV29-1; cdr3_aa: CSALLGNTLYGYTF; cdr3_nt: TGCAGCGCACTCCTGGGGAATACCCTCTATGGCTACACCTTC
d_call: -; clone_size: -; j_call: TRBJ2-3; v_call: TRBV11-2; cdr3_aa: CASSRYGDTQYF; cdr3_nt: TGTGCCAGCAGCCGGTACGGAGATACGCAGTATTTT
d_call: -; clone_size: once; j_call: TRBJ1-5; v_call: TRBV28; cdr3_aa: CASSLLSSNQPQHF; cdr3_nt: TGTGCCAGCAGTTTATTGTCCAGCAATCAGCCCCAGCATTTT
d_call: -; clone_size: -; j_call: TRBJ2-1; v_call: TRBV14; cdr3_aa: CASSQVDEQFF; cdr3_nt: TGTGCCAGCAGCCAAGTTGATGAGCAGTTCTTC
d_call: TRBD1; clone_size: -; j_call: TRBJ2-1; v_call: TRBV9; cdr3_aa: CASSPRDRGSNEQFF; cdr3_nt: TGTGCCAGCAGCCCAAGGGACAGGGGGAGCAATGAGCAGTTCTTC
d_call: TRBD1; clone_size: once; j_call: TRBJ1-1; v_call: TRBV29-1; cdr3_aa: CSVGQGAITEAFF; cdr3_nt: TGCAGCGTTGGACAGGGGGCCATCACTGAAGCTTTCTTT
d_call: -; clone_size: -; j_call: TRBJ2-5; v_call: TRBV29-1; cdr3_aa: CSAAAHVGETQYF; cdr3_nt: TGCAGCGCAGCGGCACATGTAGGAGAGACCCAGTACTTC
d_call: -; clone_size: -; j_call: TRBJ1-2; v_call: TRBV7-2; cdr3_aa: CASSSTTGYGYTF; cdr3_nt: TGTGCCAGCAGCTCTACGACAGGATATGGCTACACCTTC
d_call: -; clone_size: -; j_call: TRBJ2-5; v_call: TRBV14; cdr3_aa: CASSQFGETQYF; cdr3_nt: TGTGCCAGCAGCCAATTCGGGGAGACCCAGTACTTC
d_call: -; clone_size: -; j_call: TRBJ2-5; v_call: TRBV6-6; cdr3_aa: CASRDSSGKTQYF; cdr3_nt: TGTGCCAGCAGAGACTCATCAGGGAAGACCCAGTACTTC
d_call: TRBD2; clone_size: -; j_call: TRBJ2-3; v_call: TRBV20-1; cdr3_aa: CSASAGGGRGDTQYF; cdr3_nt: TGCAGTGCTAGCGCGGGGGGAGGGCGGGGAGATACGCAGTATTTT
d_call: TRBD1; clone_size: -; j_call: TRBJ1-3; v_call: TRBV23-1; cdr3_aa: CASSQLDRASGNTIYF; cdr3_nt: TGCGCCAGCAGTCAATTGGACAGGGCCTCTGGAAACACCATATATTTT
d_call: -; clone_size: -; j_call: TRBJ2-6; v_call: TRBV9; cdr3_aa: CASSVYGTFVSGANVLTF; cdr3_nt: TGTGCCAGCAGCGTTTACGGGACATTTGTGTCTGGGGCCAACGTCCTGACTTTC
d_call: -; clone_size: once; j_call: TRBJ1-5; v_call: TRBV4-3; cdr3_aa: CASSQTDGDQPQHF; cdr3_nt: TGCGCCAGCAGCCAAACCGACGGGGATCAGCCCCAGCATTTT
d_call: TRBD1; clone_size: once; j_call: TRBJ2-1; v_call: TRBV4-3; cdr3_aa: CASSQDSTGQYNEQFF; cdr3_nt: TGCGCCAGCAGCCAAGATTCGACAGGGCAATACAATGAGCAGTTCTTC
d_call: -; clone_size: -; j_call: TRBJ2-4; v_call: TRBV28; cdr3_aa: CASSITAATSIQYF; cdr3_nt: TGTGCCAGCAGTATAACGGCAGCCACTAGCATTCAGTACTTC
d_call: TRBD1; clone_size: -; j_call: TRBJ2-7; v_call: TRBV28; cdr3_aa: CASSPGQGPTSYEQYF; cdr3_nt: TGTGCCAGCAGCCCGGGACAGGGCCCAACCTCCTACGAGCAGTACTTC
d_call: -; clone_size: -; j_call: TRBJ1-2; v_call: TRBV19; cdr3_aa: CATLVGNYGYTF; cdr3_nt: TGTGCCACCCTGGTGGGTAACTATGGCTACACCTTC
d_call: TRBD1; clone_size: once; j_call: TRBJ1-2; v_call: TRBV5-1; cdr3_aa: CASSGQGARYGYTF; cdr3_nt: TGCGCCAGCAGCGGCCAGGGGGCGCGGTATGGCTACACCTTC
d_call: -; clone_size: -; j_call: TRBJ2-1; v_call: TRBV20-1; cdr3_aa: CSASRSQNGEQFF; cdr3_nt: TGCAGTGCTAGCCGATCTCAGAACGGTGAGCAGTTCTTC
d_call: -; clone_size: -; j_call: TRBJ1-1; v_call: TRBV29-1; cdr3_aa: CSVESSANTEAFF; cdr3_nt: TGCAGCGTTGAATCATCAGCGAACACTGAAGCTTTCTTT
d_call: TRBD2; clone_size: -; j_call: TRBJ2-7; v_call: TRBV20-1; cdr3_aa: CSPGTSGRGTYEQYF; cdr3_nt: TGCAGTCCCGGGACTAGCGGGAGAGGAACCTACGAGCAGTACTTC
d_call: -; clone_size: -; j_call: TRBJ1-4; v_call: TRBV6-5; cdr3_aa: CASRQELGKLFF; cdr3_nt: TGTGCCAGCAGACAGGAACTCGGAAAACTGTTTTTT
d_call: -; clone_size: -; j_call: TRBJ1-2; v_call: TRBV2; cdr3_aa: CASADQVYGYTF; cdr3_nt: TGTGCCAGCGCGGATCAGGTTTATGGCTACACCTTC
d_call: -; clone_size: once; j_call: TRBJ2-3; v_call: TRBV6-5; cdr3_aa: CASSYTATTDTQYF; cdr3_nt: TGTGCCAGCAGTTACACCGCCACCACAGATACGCAGTATTTT
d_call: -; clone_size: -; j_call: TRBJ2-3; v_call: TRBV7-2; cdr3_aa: CASSQYTDTQYF; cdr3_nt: TGTGCCAGCAGCCAATACACAGATACGCAGTATTTT
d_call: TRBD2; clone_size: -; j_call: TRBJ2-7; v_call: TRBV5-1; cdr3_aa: CASSPISGTSGGYEQYF; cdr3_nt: TGCGCCAGCAGCCCAATCTCCGGGACTAGCGGAGGTTACGAGCAGTACTTC
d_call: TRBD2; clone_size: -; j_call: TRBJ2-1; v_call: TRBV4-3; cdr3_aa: CASSQEASGGSYNEQFF; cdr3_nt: TGCGCCAGCAGCCAAGAGGCTAGCGGAGGATCCTACAATGAGCAGTTCTTC
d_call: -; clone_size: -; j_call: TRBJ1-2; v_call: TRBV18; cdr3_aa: CASSPFSNYGYTF; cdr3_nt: TGTGCCAGCTCACCTTTCAGCAACTATGGCTACACCTTC
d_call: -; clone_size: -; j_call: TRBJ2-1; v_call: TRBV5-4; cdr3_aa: CASSLAGGAGSYNEQFF; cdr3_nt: TGTGCCAGCAGCTTGGCCGGCGGGGCGGGATCCTACAATGAGCAGTTCTTC
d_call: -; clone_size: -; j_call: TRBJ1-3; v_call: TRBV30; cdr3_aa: CAWRKTGVNTIYF; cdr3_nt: TGTGCCTGGAGGAAGACAGGCGTGAACACCATATATTTT
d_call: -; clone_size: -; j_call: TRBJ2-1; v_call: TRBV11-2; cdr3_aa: CASSPQEQGWNEQFF; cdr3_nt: TGTGCCAGCAGCCCCCAAGAGCAGGGGTGGAATGAGCAGTTCTTC
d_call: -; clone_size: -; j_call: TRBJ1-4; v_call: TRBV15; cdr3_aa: CATSRDAVGGKLFF; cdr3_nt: TGTGCCACCAGCAGAGACGCTGTCGGGGGAAAACTGTTTTTT
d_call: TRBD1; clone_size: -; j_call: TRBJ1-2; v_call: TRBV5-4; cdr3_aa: CASSLDRDRGFGYTF; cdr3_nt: TGTGCCAGCAGCTTGGACCGGGACAGGGGTTTTGGCTACACCTTC
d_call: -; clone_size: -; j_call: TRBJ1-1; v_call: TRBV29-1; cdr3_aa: CSVLRTLNTEAFF; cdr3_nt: TGCAGCGTTCTCAGGACCCTGAACACTGAAGCTTTCTTT
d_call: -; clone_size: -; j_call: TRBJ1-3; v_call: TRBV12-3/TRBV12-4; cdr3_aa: CASRHSSSSGNTIYF; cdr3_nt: TGTGCCAGCAGACACAGTAGTTCCTCTGGAAACACCATATATTTT